These 22 T cell receptor beta chains share one sample of origin, sequenced in a study of T-cell reconstitution after alpha-beta-depleted transplantation in children. Unique molecular identifiers tagged the TCRbeta library. TCRdb re-called the PCR reads with MiXCR, one entry per CDR3 protein. This table holds fewer than 700,000 distinct CDR3 sequences, roughly 24% found once. The sequences come from PBMCs, mostly from graft donor cells, collected 360 days after TCRalphabeta/CD19-depleted stem cell transplant. The receptors were gathered from a boy less than two years old who had a stem cell transplant for acute myeloid leukemia, so the T cells may come from the graft donor.

The chain combines TRBV12-3 or TRBV12-4 with TRBJ2-5; tentatively, D is TRBD2 (5 bases). Trimming left V 3 bases short and J 1 base short, with 9 bases between. CDR3 size: 14 residues. The CDR3 region has the DNA TGTGCCAGCAGTTTCGGAGCGGCCCAAGAGACCCAGTACTTC. Translated: CASSFGAAQETQYF.

This clonotype came up a few times. The chain combines TRBV9 with TRBJ1-1; maybe TRBD1 (5 bases). V dropped 3 bases and J dropped 10 bases, with 13 bases sitting between them. Germline V CDR1 and CDR2: SGDLS, YYNGEE. The CDR3 sequence is 12 residues long. In DNA form, the CDR3 reads TGTGCCAGCAGCGCAGGTGGGGGAGGAGCTTTCTTT. It codes for CASSAGGGGAFF.

The gene calls are TRBV20-1 and TRBJ2-6, with 8 bases that match TRBD1. The V and J ends lost 0 bases and 2 bases, in that order; junction bases with no gene match: 9. The CDR3 is made up of 18 amino acids. Looked up from germline, CDR1 is DFQATT and CDR2 is SNEGSKA (reference sequence). The CDR3 region has the DNA TGCAGTGCTAGAGATCCATGGACAGGGAGGCCTGGGGCCAACGTCCTGACTTTC. Its protein product is CSARDPWTGRPGANVLTF.

This clonotype showed up many times. The genes are TRBV3-1 and TRBJ2-5, with TRBD1 matching 8 bases. The CDR3 consists of 16 residues. Per the germline V gene, CDR1 is LGHDT and CDR2 is YNNKEL (reference sequence). Germline trimming cut 1 base from V and 2 bases from J; bases unmatched to any gene: 6. CDR3 nucleotide sequence: TGTGCCAGCAGCCAAGTACGGGACAGGCTACAAGAGACCCAGTACTTC. It yields the protein CASSQVRDRLQETQYF.

CDR3 in amino acids: CASSLYPLSNQPQHF. Written as DNA, the CDR3 is TGTGCCAGCAGTTTATACCCGCTTAGCAATCAGCCCCAGCATTTT. The rearrangement uses TRBV27 and TRBJ1-5, with unresolved D. Trimming removed 1 base from V and 0 bases from J, with 7 bases in between. Germline V gene data show CDR1 as MNHEY and CDR2 as SMNVEV (reference sequence). This CDR3 has 15 residues.

V gene TRBV6-5 combines with J gene TRBJ2-7; TRBD1 agrees at 7 bases. Trimming took 5 bases from V and 6 from J; bases not matched to a gene: 4. Germline lookup yields CDR1 MNHEY and CDR2 SVGAGI. The CDR3 runs 12 residues. Written as DNA, the CDR3 is TGTGCCAGCAGTAACAGGGGTGGCGAGCAGTACGTC. Its protein is CASSNRGGEQYV.

This clonotype was observed many times. The V gene is TRBV3-1, the J gene TRBJ2-1, with D perhaps TRBD2 (6 bases). The germline V gene encodes CDR1 LGHDT and CDR2 YNNKEL (reference sequence). Trimming removed 4 bases at V and 4 bases at J, with 14 bases between. The CDR3 length is 15 residues. CDR3 sequence reads: CASSPQSSGYNEQFF. The CDR3 bases are TGTGCCAGCAGCCCCCAGTCCAGCGGGTACAATGAGCAGTTCTTC.

This clonotype has only a few counts. This sequence joins TRBV10-3 and TRBJ2-5; D unclear. Germline V lookup: CDR1 ENHRY, CDR2 SYGVKD. The V end was cut by 4 bases, the J end by 5 bases, with 8 bases between. The CDR3 extends over 12 amino acids. The CDR3 bases are TGTGCCATCAGTGGGGAACCGGAGACCCAGTACTTC. Translating it yields CAISGEPETQYF.

This clonotype appeared many times. This sequence joins TRBV9 and TRBJ2-1; D is uncertain. The germline V gene encodes CDR1 SGDLS and CDR2 YYNGEE. The CDR3 runs to 18 residues. V was clipped by 4 bases and J by 8 bases, with 28 bases between them. The CDR3 protein is CASSTNPSITPSQDEQFF. The CDR3 DNA reads TGTGCCAGCAGCACCAATCCTTCAATAACTCCGTCCCAAGATGAGCAGTTCTTC.

This clonotype was found many times. The rearrangement links TRBV4-3 to TRBJ1-1; TRBD1 is a possible D gene (6 bases). V gave up 0 bases and J gave up 8 bases, with 10 bases separating them. CDR1 and CDR2 (germline): LGHNA, YSLEER. This CDR3 has 13 amino acids. CDR3 DNA sequence: TGCGCCAGCAGCCAAGATAACAGGGAAGAAGCTTTCTTT. Translating gives CASSQDNREEAFF.

The chain is built from TRBV28 and TRBJ2-5; D is uncertain. Germline V lookup: CDR1 MDHEN, CDR2 SYDVKM. The CDR3 totals 15 residues. Deletions cut 5 bases from V and 1 base from J, with 14 bases between. The CDR3 here is CASSTPADPQETQYF. CDR3 nucleotide sequence: TGTGCCAGCAGTACACCGGCAGACCCCCAAGAGACCCAGTACTTC. Complete variable domain (other parts from reference TRBV28 and TRBJ2-5): DVKVTQSSRYLVKRTGEKVFLECVQDMDHENMFWYRQDPGLGLRLIYFSYDVKMKEKGDIPEGYSVSREKKERFSLILESASTNQTSMYLCASSTPADPQETQYFGPGTRLLVL.

This clonotype has ten or more counts. This chain links TRBV28 with TRBJ1-5; 10 nucleotides align to TRBD1. Germline assignment: CDR1 MDHEN and CDR2 SYDVKM. V was pared by 4 bases and J by 7 bases, with 10 bases of the junction left unmatched. This CDR3 has 16 residues. CDR3 nucleotide sequence: TGTGCCAGCAGTTCCACCTGGGACAGGGGAAGGCAGCCCCAGCATTTT. Amino acids: CASSSTWDRGRQPQHF.

This clonotype was recorded at least ten times. V gene TRBV14 combines with J gene TRBJ2-2; TRBD2 might be the D (6 bases). The V end was cut by 0 bases, the J end by 9 bases, with 14 bases between. Germline V gives CDR1 SGHDN, CDR2 FVKESK. There are 15 residues in the CDR3. The CDR3 here is CASSQDSGARRELFF. The CDR3 DNA sequence: TGTGCCAGCAGCCAAGATAGCGGTGCTCGTCGGGAGCTGTTTTTT.

This clonotype was picked up a small number of times. The chain has TRBV29-1 and TRBJ2-1, with 10 bases matching TRBD1. Germline V CDR1 and CDR2: SQVTM, ANQGSEA. This CDR3 comprises 14 residues. V dropped 6 bases and J dropped 5; count of bases not matched to a gene: 7. The CDR3 DNA follows: TGCAGCGTAGTGACAGGGGGCTTGCACAATGAGCAGTTCTTC. Translated, it gives CSVVTGGLHNEQFF.

This clonotype was recorded once. The junction shows a germline mismatch at one end, possibly a read error. In nucleotides, the CDR3 is TGCAACGTTGAAACACTAGCGGGGGACTTGAACACCGGGGAGCTGTTTTTT. It yields the protein CNVETLAGDLNTGELFF. The rearrangement joins TRBV29-1 to TRBJ2-2; 11 bases align to TRBD2. The CDR3 extends over 17 amino acids. The germline CDR1 and CDR2 sequences are SQVTM and ANQGSEA.

This clonotype was observed many times. J is TRBJ1-1 and V is TRBV12-3 or TRBV12-4; possible D gene TRBD1, 5 bases. CDR3 length equals 14 residues. V was clipped by 5 bases and J by 5 bases, with 15 bases between them. CDR3 nucleotide sequence: TGTGCCAGCAGTCCCGCCGGGGGAGGAACTGAAGCTTTCTTT. This translates into CASSPAGGGTEAFF.

CDR3 sequence reads: CASSASENTIYF. The CDR3, as DNA: TGTGCCAGCAGCGCCTCGGAAAACACCATATATTTT. The V gene is TRBV9, the J gene TRBJ1-3; D ambiguous. Germline V gene lookup returns CDR1 SGDLS and CDR2 YYNGEE. The V end lost 3 bases, the J end lost 6 bases, and 7 bases lay between the germline ends. This CDR3 is 12 amino acids long.

In this sample, this clonotype turned up many times. This chain links TRBV12-3 or TRBV12-4 with TRBJ1-2; D perhaps matches TRBD1 (6 bases). This CDR3 comprises 14 residues. V was pared by 6 bases and J by 6 bases, with 17 bases between. The CDR3 reads CASRMTGLTNGYTF. CDR3 nucleotides: TGTGCCAGCAGGATGACAGGATTAACCAATGGCTACACCTTC.

This clonotype was recorded a few times. This chain uses TRBV29-1 with TRBJ2-1, with D possibly matching TRBD2 (6 bases). The V and J ends lost 7 bases and 8 bases respectively, with 21 bases between them. Per the germline V gene, CDR1 is SQVTM and CDR2 is ANQGSEA. The CDR3 runs 14 residues. The CDR3 sequence: CSASQDLAQYEQFF. The CDR3 coding sequence is TGCAGCGCCAGCCAAGATCTAGCGCAGTATGAGCAGTTCTTC.

The table lists this clonotype with a few counts. This rearrangement joins TRBV19 to TRBJ2-5, with D maybe TRBD2 (5 bases). The CDR3 loop spans 13 amino acids. Germline V gene sequence: CDR1 LNHDA, CDR2 SQIVND (reference sequence). The germline V and J ends were trimmed by 3 bases and 4 bases, with 9 bases remaining between them. CDR3 in amino acids: CASSISGVETQYF. Written as DNA, the CDR3 is TGTGCCAGTAGTATTTCCGGGGTAGAGACCCAGTACTTC.

This sequence joins TRBV24-1 and TRBJ2-1; 7 positions match TRBD1. CDR1 KGHDR and CDR2 SFDVKD come from the germline V gene. The CDR3 has 15 amino acids. The trim removed 4 bases at V and 5 bases at J, leaving 7 bases unmatched. The CDR3 here is CATSDPRTGHNEQFF. The CDR3 DNA reads as TGTGCCACCAGTGACCCTAGGACAGGTCACAATGAGCAGTTCTTC.

The chain recombines TRBV25-1 with TRBJ2-7; D may be TRBD2 (5 bases). The CDR3 loop spans 14 amino acids. Germline CDR1 is MGHDK and CDR2 is SYGVNS. Trimming took 8 bases from V and 5 from J, leaving 19 bases between them. CDR3 sequence: CASPEVRRSDEQYV. Here the CDR3 DNA reads TGTGCCAGCCCTGAAGTTAGGAGGAGTGACGAGCAGTACGTC.